Below are 8 T cell receptor beta chains sequenced from a single sample in a study of lymphopenia after photon versus proton radiotherapy. Only in-frame clones appear in the TCRdb table, and some are missing; sequencing was by immunoSEQ multiplex PCR. In the table there are more than 45,000 clones, approximately 88% of which are singletons. The source was peripheral blood, collected from a patient treated with proton-based radiotherapy. These receptors all stem from a man aged 55 to 69 with pancreatic cancer.

The chain recombines TRBV29-1 with TRBJ1-2; D is perhaps TRBD1 (6 bases). The CDR3 runs to 13 residues. V was trimmed by 6 bases and J by 8 bases, leaving 19 bases between them. Germline assignment: CDR1 SQVTM and CDR2 ANQGSEA. The CDR3 sequence is CSVPPGGQGGYTF. The CDR3 region has the DNA TGCAGCGTCCCCCCGGGGGGGCAAGGAGGCTACACCTTC.

The CDR3 DNA reads TGTGCCAGCAGCCGGGGTTACGAGCAGTACTTC. It is translated as CASSRGYEQYF. The chain employs TRBV14 and TRBJ2-7, with D unresolved. The germline V gene has CDR1 SGHDN and CDR2 FVKESK. The CDR3 totals 11 residues. The V gene lost 4 bases and the J gene lost 4 bases, with 5 bases spanning the gap.

J is TRBJ2-7 and V is TRBV5-4; 10 bases are a match to TRBD2. Germline loops: CDR1 SGHNT, CDR2 YYREEE (reference sequence). The CDR3 runs to 15 residues. The trim removed 0 bases at V and 4 bases at J, leaving 4 bases unmatched. CDR3 loop: CASSLDSGRSYEQYF. The CDR3 DNA reads TGTGCCAGCAGCTTGGATAGCGGGAGGTCATACGAGCAGTACTTC.

This clone came up once. Mismatch with germline at one junction end may stem from a read error. V and J are TRBV19 and TRBJ1-4; unclear D gene. Germline loops: CDR1 LNHDA, CDR2 SQIVND (reference sequence). This CDR3 region has 17 residues. The CDR3 loop is CAGSLNNVPATNEKLFF. The CDR3 DNA reads TGTGCCGGTAGTCTCAATAATGTGCCAGCAACTAATGAAAAACTGTTTTTT.

V and J are TRBV9 and TRBJ1-3; D unclear. Trimming took off 0 bases at V and 7 bases at J, with 14 bases between the two ends. The CDR3 contains 15 residues. Germline CDR1 is SGDLS and CDR2 is YYNGEE. In DNA, the CDR3 is TGTGCCAGCAGCGTAGTTCCCGGACCAGGCAACACCATATATTTT. Its translation: CASSVVPGPGNTIYF.

The rearrangement joins TRBV6-5 to TRBJ1-1; D is uncertain. CDR1 is MNHEY, CDR2 SVGAGI, per germline. The CDR3 sequence is 13 residues long. With 7 bases removed from V and 5 bases from J, the gap between germline ends came to 14 bases. The CDR3 nucleotides read TGTGCCAGCAAGGACTACCGTGGGACTGAAGCTTTCTTT. This encodes CASKDYRGTEAFF.

CDR3 DNA: TGTGCCAGCGGCCGTAGACAGGGGGGGAGTGAAAAACTGTTTTTT. Translation gives CASGRRQGGSEKLFF. V gene TRBV6-1 combines with J gene TRBJ1-4, with 9 bases fitting TRBD1. CDR3 length: 15 amino acids. V shed 8 bases and J 7 bases; nucleotides not matched to a gene: 11. Germline V CDR1 and CDR2: MNHNS, SASEGT.

The genes are TRBV7-8 and TRBJ2-7; D perhaps matches TRBD1 (5 bases). The CDR3 has 13 residues. Germline V CDR1 and CDR2: SGHVS, FQNEAQ. V lost 6 bases to trimming and J lost 5 bases, with 14 bases between them. Written as DNA, the CDR3 is TGTGCCAGCAGAGCAACAGGTCGCCACGAGCAGTACTTC. Translated, it gives CASRATGRHEQYF.